This is a list of T cell receptor beta chains from one sample in a study of T cell repertoires in cytomegalovirus infection. TCRdb recomputed calls from the reads with MiXCR, one row per CDR3 protein. The table lists some 800,000 distinct CDR3 sequences, almost 30% of them singletons. Their target antigens are unknown. The sequencing used cultured CD8+ T cells from PBMCs, collected from culture after CMV antigen stimulation. These receptors were taken from a human donor in good health (CMV status not recorded). Some clones in this sample may be carry-over from other donors' samples. Both conserved end residues are part of each CDR3. The D gene is left open where the match is weak. A clone size is listed for some rows: how often the clone was seen (once, few, many), or a class if it is expanded.

J gene: TRBJ1-4; V gene: TRBV6-7; D gene: TRBD1; clone size: NA; CDR3 DNA: TGTGCCAGCAGTGCATACCGGGACAGGTCAGAAACACTGTTTTTT; CDR3 protein: CASSAYRDRSETLFF
J gene: TRBJ2-5; V gene: TRBV6-1; D gene: TRBD1; clone size: NA; CDR3 DNA: TGTGCCAGCAGTGAAGCGCCGGACAGGACGTGGGAGACCCAGTACTTC; CDR3 protein: CASSEAPDRTWETQYF
J gene: TRBJ2-5; V gene: TRBV7-2; D gene: TRBD2; clone size: NA; CDR3 DNA: TGTGCCAGCAGGTCGGGGGGGGCAAGGCAAGAGACCCAGTACTTC; CDR3 protein: CASRSGGARQETQYF
J gene: TRBJ2-3; V gene: TRBV7-6; D gene: TRBD2; clone size: many; CDR3 DNA: TGTGCCAGCAGCCGAGCCCCTACTAGCGGGGGGGCAGCAGATACGCAGTATTTT; CDR3 protein: CASSRAPTSGGAADTQYF
J gene: TRBJ2-7; V gene: TRBV13; D gene: NA; clone size: NA; CDR3 DNA: TGTGCCAGCTCCAACGATGGGGGGGCGTCCTACGAGCAGTACTTC; CDR3 protein: CASSNDGGASYEQYF
J gene: TRBJ2-1; V gene: TRBV6-5; D gene: TRBD2; clone size: NA; CDR3 DNA: TGTGCCAGCAGTTACTCGGCGGTAGCGGGGGGCGAGCAGTTCTTC; CDR3 protein: CASSYSAVAGGEQFF
J gene: TRBJ2-3; V gene: TRBV27; D gene: NA; clone size: few; CDR3 DNA: TGTGCCAGCAGTTTAACTCTGGGGGTCGCAAAGTACACAGATACGCAGTATTTT; CDR3 protein: CASSLTLGVAKYTDTQYF
J gene: TRBJ1-1; V gene: TRBV27; D gene: NA; clone size: NA; CDR3 DNA: TGTGCCAGCAGTTCAGGTGCGGTTGAAGCTTTCTTT; CDR3 protein: CASSSGAVEAFF
J gene: TRBJ2-5; V gene: TRBV20-1; D gene: TRBD1; clone size: few; CDR3 DNA: TGCAGTCCCGTTGGGACAGGACAAGAGACCCAGTACTTC; CDR3 protein: CSPVGTGQETQYF
J gene: TRBJ2-1; V gene: TRBV7-6; D gene: NA; clone size: many; CDR3 DNA: TGTGCCAGCAGCTTAACGAGGATTCGGGGCTACAATGAGCAGTTCTTC; CDR3 protein: CASSLTRIRGYNEQFF
J gene: TRBJ2-3; V gene: TRBV27; D gene: NA; clone size: NA; CDR3 DNA: TGTGCCAGCGGCCTTCCGGGGGCCCTCCTCACAGATACGCAGTATTTT; CDR3 protein: CASGLPGALLTDTQYF
J gene: TRBJ1-2; V gene: TRBV6-5; D gene: TRBD1; clone size: NA; CDR3 DNA: TGTGCCAGCAGTTACTCCTCACCGTACGGGACAGGGGATGGCTACACCTTC; CDR3 protein: CASSYSSPYGTGDGYTF
J gene: TRBJ2-7; V gene: TRBV19; D gene: TRBD2; clone size: NA; CDR3 DNA: TGTGCCAGTAGTATAAGACGCGGGGGGACCGCGAGCTCCTACGAGCAGTACTTC; CDR3 protein: CASSIRRGGTASSYEQYF
J gene: TRBJ2-5; V gene: TRBV7-8; D gene: TRBD1; clone size: many; CDR3 DNA: TGTGCCAGCAGCCCCCGGGACAGATCTCAAGAGACCCAGTACTTC; CDR3 protein: CASSPRDRSQETQYF
J gene: TRBJ2-1; V gene: TRBV12-3/TRBV12-4; D gene: NA; clone size: once; CDR3 DNA: TGTGCCAGCAGTCCGCTAGGGCTAGGGGCCATCGTCGGACCCCCCTCCTACAATGAGCAGTTCTTC; CDR3 protein: CASSPLGLGAIVGPPSYNEQFF
J gene: TRBJ2-2; V gene: TRBV12-3/TRBV12-4; D gene: NA; clone size: few; CDR3 DNA: TGTGCCACCTCGGCGGGTAAAGCGAACACCGGGGAGCTGTTTTTT; CDR3 protein: CATSAGKANTGELFF
J gene: TRBJ1-2; V gene: TRBV4-1; D gene: NA; clone size: few; CDR3 DNA: TGCGCCAGCAGTCAATCTTCGGGGAGTGGCTACACCTTC; CDR3 protein: CASSQSSGSGYTF
J gene: TRBJ2-2; V gene: TRBV5-4; D gene: TRBD2; clone size: few; CDR3 DNA: TGTGCCAGCAGCTCTATAGCGGGGAACACCGGGGAGCTGTTTTTT; CDR3 protein: CASSSIAGNTGELFF
J gene: TRBJ2-3; V gene: TRBV5-1; D gene: NA; clone size: few; CDR3 DNA: TGCGCCAGCAGCTTGGCCAGGGCTAGCACAGATACGCAGTATTTT; CDR3 protein: CASSLARASTDTQYF
J gene: TRBJ2-1; V gene: TRBV6-5; D gene: TRBD1; clone size: NA; CDR3 DNA: TGTGCCAGCAGTTACTCCGGGACAGACAATGAGCAGTTCTTC; CDR3 protein: CASSYSGTDNEQFF
J gene: TRBJ2-7; V gene: TRBV7-9; D gene: NA; clone size: few; CDR3 DNA: TGTGCCAGCAGCCCCGACCCCGAAGGCTACGAGCAGTACTTC; CDR3 protein: CASSPDPEGYEQYF
J gene: TRBJ1-3; V gene: TRBV7-6; D gene: NA; clone size: few; CDR3 DNA: TGTGCCAGCAGTATCAGCACAGTCTCTGGAAACACCATATATTTT; CDR3 protein: CASSISTVSGNTIYF
J gene: TRBJ2-4; V gene: TRBV7-2; D gene: NA; clone size: many; CDR3 DNA: TGTGCCAGCAGCTACGACAGACTAGCCAAAAACATTCAGTACTTC; CDR3 protein: CASSYDRLAKNIQYF
J gene: TRBJ1-4; V gene: TRBV2; D gene: NA; clone size: NA; CDR3 DNA: TGTGCCAGCAGTGAAGGGGGTATGAGGGATTGGACTAATGAAAAACTGTTTTTT; CDR3 protein: CASSEGGMRDWTNEKLFF
J gene: TRBJ1-2; V gene: TRBV7-9; D gene: NA; clone size: few; CDR3 DNA: TGTGCCAGCAGCCTCAACAGCGTTTTTAACTATGGCTACACCTTC; CDR3 protein: CASSLNSVFNYGYTF
J gene: TRBJ2-3; V gene: TRBV19; D gene: NA; clone size: once; CDR3 DNA: TGTGCCAGTAGTATAGCCGCCCTATTCACAGATACGCAGTATTTT; CDR3 protein: CASSIAALFTDTQYF
J gene: TRBJ2-1; V gene: TRBV27; D gene: TRBD1; clone size: NA; CDR3 DNA: TGTGCCAGCAGTTTCCCCAAGGCGGGACAGGTCTACAATGAGCAGTTCTTC; CDR3 protein: CASSFPKAGQVYNEQFF
J gene: TRBJ1-2; V gene: TRBV7-6; D gene: NA; clone size: few; CDR3 DNA: TGTGCCAGCAGCTTAGGACAGACTAACTATGGCTACACCTTC; CDR3 protein: CASSLGQTNYGYTF
J gene: TRBJ2-7; V gene: TRBV7-6; D gene: TRBD1; clone size: many; CDR3 DNA: TGTGCCAGCAGCTTGGAAGGGACAGGGTCCTACGAGCAGTACTTC; CDR3 protein: CASSLEGTGSYEQYF